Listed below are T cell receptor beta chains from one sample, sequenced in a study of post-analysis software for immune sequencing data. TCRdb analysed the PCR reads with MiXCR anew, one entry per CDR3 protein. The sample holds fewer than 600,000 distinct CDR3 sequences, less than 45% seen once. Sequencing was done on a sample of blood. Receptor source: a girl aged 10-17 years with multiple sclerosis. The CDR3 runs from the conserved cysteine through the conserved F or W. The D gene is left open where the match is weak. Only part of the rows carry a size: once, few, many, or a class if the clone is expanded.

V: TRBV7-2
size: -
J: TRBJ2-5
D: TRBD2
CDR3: CASSSTLAGQYF
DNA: TGTGCCAGCAGCTCGACCTTAGCGGGCCAGTACTTC

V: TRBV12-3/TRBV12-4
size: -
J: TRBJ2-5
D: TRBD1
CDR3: CASSFDSGQGETQYF
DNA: TGTGCCAGCAGTTTTGATTCAGGACAGGGAGAGACCCAGTACTTC

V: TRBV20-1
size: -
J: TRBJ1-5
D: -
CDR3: CSATRSNQPQHF
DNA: TGCAGTGCTACCAGAAGCAATCAGCCCCAGCATTTT

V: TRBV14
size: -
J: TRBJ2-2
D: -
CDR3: CASSPTLRYGGELFF
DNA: TGTGCCAGCAGTCCAACTCTCCGCTACGGCGGGGAGCTGTTTTTT

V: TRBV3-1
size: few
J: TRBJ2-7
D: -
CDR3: CASSQGGGYEQYF
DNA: TGTGCCAGCAGCCAAGGAGGTGGATACGAGCAGTACTTC

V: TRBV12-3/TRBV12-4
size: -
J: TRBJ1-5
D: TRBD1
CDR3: CASSRGQGVIPQHF
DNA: TGTGCCAGCAGCCGAGGACAGGGCGTTATTCCCCAGCATTTT

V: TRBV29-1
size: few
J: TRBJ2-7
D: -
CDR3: CSVPGTYEQYF
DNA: TGCAGCGTGCCGGGGACCTACGAGCAGTACTTC

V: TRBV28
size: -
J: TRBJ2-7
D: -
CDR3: CASSLTAVSYEQYF
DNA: TGTGCCAGCAGTTTAACCGCAGTCTCCTACGAGCAGTACTTC

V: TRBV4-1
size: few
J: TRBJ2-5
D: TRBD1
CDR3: CASSGLFTGVETQYF
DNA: TGCGCCAGCAGCGGTCTCTTCACAGGGGTGGAGACCCAGTACTTC

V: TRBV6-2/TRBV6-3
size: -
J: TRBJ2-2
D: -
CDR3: CASSYSRTGELFF
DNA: TGTGCCAGCAGTTACTCTCGTACCGGGGAGCTGTTTTTT

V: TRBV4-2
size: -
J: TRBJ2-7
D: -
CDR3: CASSQEGRAYEQYF
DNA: TGTGCCAGCAGCCAAGAGGGACGGGCCTACGAGCAGTACTTC

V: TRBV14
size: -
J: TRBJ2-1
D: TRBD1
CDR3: CASSQGPDRDNEQFF
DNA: TGTGCCAGCAGCCAAGGTCCGGACAGGGACAATGAGCAGTTCTTC

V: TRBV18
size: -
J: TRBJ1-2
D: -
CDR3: CASSPRAGGYTF
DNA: TGTGCCAGCTCACCAAGGGCAGGAGGCTACACCTTC

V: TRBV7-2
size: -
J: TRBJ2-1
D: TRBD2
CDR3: CASSLYSGSSDEQFF
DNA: TGTGCCAGCAGCTTATATAGCGGGAGTTCTGATGAGCAGTTCTTC

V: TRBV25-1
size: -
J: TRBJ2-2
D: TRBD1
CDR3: CASSEERGTGTLSTGELFF
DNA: TGTGCCAGCAGTGAAGAAAGAGGGACAGGGACCCTCTCCACCGGGGAGCTGTTTTTT

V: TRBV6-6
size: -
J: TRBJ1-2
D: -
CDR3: CASSHRGYGYTF
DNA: TGTGCCAGCAGCCACAGAGGCTATGGCTACACCTTC

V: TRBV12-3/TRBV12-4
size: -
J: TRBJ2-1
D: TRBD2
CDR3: CASSTWSGTSGDEQFF
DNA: TGTGCCAGCAGTACCTGGTCCGGGACTAGCGGCGATGAGCAGTTCTTC

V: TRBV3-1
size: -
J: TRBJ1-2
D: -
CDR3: CASYGFTEGYYGYTF
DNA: TGTGCCAGCTATGGATTTACAGAGGGGTACTATGGCTACACCTTC

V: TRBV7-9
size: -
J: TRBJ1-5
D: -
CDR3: CASSPRKGTHSNQPQHF
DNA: TGTGCCAGCAGCCCGCGTAAGGGTACACATAGCAATCAGCCCCAGCATTTT

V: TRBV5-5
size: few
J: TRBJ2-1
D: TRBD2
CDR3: CASSLSRRGLEDEQFF
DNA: TGTGCCAGCAGCTTGTCCCGGCGGGGACTAGAGGATGAGCAGTTCTTC

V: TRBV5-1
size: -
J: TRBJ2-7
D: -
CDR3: CASSYEGTSYEQYF
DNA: TGCGCCAGCAGCTACGAGGGGACCTCCTACGAGCAGTACTTC

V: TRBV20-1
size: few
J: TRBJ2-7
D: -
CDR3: CSARLRYEQYF
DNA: TGCAGTGCTAGACTCCGCTACGAGCAGTACTTC

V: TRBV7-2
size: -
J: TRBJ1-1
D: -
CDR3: CASSLMAGRERGEAFF
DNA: TGTGCCAGCAGCTTAATGGCGGGCAGGGAGAGGGGGGAAGCTTTCTTT

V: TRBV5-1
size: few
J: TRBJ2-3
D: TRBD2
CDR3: CASSLLGTSGSTDTQYF
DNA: TGCGCCAGCAGCTTGCTGGGGACTAGCGGGAGCACAGATACGCAGTATTTT

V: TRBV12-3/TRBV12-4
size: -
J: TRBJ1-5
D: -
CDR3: CASSFAGGANQPQHF
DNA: TGTGCCAGCAGTTTTGCGGGGGGCGCGAATCAGCCCCAGCATTTT

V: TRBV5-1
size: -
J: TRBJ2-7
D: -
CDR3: CASSTGGGGYEQYF
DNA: TGCGCCAGCAGTACCGGTGGAGGGGGCTACGAGCAGTACTTC

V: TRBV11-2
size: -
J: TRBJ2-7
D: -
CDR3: CASSTRLAQAHEQYF
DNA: TGTGCCAGCAGCACAAGACTGGCTCAGGCCCACGAGCAGTACTTC

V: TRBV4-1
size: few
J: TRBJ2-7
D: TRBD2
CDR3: CASSQPRAGGPYEQYF
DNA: TGCGCCAGCAGCCAACCTCGAGCGGGAGGTCCCTACGAGCAGTACTTC

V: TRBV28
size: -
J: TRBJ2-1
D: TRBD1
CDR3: CASSPGGTGDNEQFF
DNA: TGTGCCAGCAGCCCGGGCGGGACAGGGGATAATGAGCAGTTCTTC

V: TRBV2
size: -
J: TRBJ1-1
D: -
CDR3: CASWRDRNTEAFF
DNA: TGTGCCAGTTGGAGAGACAGAAACACTGAAGCTTTCTTT

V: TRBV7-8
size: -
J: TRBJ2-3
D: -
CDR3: CASSLVFDTQYF
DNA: TGTGCCAGCAGCTTAGTCTTTGATACGCAGTATTTT

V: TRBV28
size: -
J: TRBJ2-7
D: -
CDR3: CASSPGGQLYEQYF
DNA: TGTGCCAGCAGTCCTGGGGGGCAGCTCTACGAGCAGTACTTC

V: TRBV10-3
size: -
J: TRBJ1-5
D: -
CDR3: CAISEGGYNQPQHF
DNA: TGTGCCATCAGTGAGGGGGGGTACAATCAGCCCCAGCATTTT

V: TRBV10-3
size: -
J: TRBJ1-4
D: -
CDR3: CAISPEPLENEKLFF
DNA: TGTGCCATCAGTCCAGAACCCCTAGAGAATGAAAAACTGTTTTTT

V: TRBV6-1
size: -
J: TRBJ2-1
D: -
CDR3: CASSERGEQFF
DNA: TGTGCCAGCAGTGAAAGGGGTGAGCAGTTCTTC

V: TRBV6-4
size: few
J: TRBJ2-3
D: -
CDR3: CASSDSTADTQYF
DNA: TGTGCCAGCAGTGACTCGACTGCAGATACGCAGTATTTT

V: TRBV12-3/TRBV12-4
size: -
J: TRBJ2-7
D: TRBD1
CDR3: CASRQGQGVNEQYF
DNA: TGTGCCAGCAGACAGGGACAGGGGGTGAACGAGCAGTACTTC

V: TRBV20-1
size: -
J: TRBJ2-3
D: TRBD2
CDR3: CSARDPSGTSDTQYF
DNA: TGCAGTGCTAGAGATCCTAGCGGGACCTCAGATACGCAGTATTTT

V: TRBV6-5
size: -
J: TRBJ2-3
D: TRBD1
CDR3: CASSYPTGKGASTDTQYF
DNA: TGTGCCAGCAGTTACCCCACAGGGAAGGGGGCTAGCACAGATACGCAGTATTTT

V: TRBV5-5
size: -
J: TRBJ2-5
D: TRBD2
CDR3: CASRPPGLGSGETQYF
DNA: TGTGCCAGCAGACCCCCGGGACTAGGATCGGGAGAGACCCAGTACTTC

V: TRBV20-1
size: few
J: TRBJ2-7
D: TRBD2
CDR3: CSARQLAGVGNEQYF
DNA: TGCAGTGCTAGGCAACTAGCGGGGGTCGGGAACGAGCAGTACTTC

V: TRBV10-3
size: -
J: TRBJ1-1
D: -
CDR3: CAISDLLEKQGRAFF
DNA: TGTGCCATCAGTGACCTATTAGAAAAACAGGGAAGAGCTTTCTTT

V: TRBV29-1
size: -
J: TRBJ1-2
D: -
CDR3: CSVEALYEGKGGCTF
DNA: TGCAGCGTTGAAGCTTTGTATGAAGGGAAGGGAGGCTGCACCTTC

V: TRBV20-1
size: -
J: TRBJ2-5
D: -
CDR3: CSAVDQETQYF
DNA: TGCAGTGCTGTAGACCAAGAGACCCAGTACTTC

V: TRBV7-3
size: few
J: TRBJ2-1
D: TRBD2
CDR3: CTSSSRLAGDNEQFF
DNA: TGTACCAGCAGCTCGAGACTAGCGGGGGACAATGAGCAGTTCTTC

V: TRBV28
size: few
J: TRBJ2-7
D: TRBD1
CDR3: CASSSLGGGDTGGFYEQYF
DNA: TGTGCCAGCAGTTCACTTGGGGGAGGAGATACAGGGGGGTTCTACGAGCAGTACTTC

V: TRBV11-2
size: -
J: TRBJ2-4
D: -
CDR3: CASSLDYYIQYF
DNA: TGTGCCAGCAGCTTAGATTATTACATTCAGTACTTC

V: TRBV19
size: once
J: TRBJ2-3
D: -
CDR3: CASSSTGFSTDTQYF
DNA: TGTGCCAGTAGTTCAACAGGATTTAGCACAGATACGCAGTATTTT

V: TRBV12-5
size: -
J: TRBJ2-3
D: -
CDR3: CASGLVVGGDVSLTDTQYF
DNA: TGTGCTAGTGGTTTGGTGGTAGGGGGAGATGTATCGCTCACAGATACGCAGTATTTT

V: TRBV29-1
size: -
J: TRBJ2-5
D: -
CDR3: CSVSIRREETQYF
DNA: TGCAGCGTCTCGATTAGGCGGGAAGAGACCCAGTACTTC

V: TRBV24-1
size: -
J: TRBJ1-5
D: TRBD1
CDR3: CATSDPTGTSNQPQHF
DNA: TGTGCCACCAGTGACCCGACAGGGACCAGCAATCAGCCCCAGCATTTT

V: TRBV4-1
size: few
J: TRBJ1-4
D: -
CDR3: CASKRQSATNEKLFF
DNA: TGCGCCAGCAAAAGACAGTCTGCAACTAATGAAAAACTGTTTTTT

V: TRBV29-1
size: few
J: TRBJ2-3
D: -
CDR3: CSVFSTDTQYF
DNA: TGCAGCGTTTTCAGCACAGATACGCAGTATTTT

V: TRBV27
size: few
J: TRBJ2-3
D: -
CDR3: CASSLRGPDTQYF
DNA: TGTGCCAGCAGTTTAAGAGGCCCAGATACGCAGTATTTT

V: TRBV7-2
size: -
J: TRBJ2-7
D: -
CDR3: CASSLDSGSYEQYF
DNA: TGTGCCAGCAGCTTAGACTCAGGATCCTACGAGCAGTACTTC

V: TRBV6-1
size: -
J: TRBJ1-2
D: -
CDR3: CASSERGSDYGYTF
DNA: TGTGCCAGCAGTGAACGAGGGTCCGACTATGGCTACACCTTC

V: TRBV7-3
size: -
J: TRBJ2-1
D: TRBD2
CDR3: CASSLEAGGGYNEQFF
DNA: TGTGCCAGCAGTTTAGAAGCGGGAGGGGGATACAATGAGCAGTTCTTC

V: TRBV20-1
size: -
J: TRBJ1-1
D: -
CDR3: CSARGGIKPEAFF
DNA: TGCAGTGCTAGGGGGGGTATAAAACCTGAAGCTTTCTTT